The 3 T cell receptor beta chains below come from one sample, sequenced in a study of T cells in Graves' hyperthyroidism and ophthalmopathy. TCR beta CDR3 region amplification was performed from RNA transcripts. During a first-round RT-PCR of the TCR CDR3, the HTBI primer set was used. TCRdb itself ran the multiplex PCR reads through MiXCR, one entry per CDR3 protein. The repertoire holds some 350,000 distinct CDR3 sequences, with approximately 16% as singletons. The sequenced sample was blood. Every receptor here comes from a woman aged 55-70 years with Graves' ophthalmopathy.

This clonotype was seen only a few times. The gene calls are TRBV20-1 and TRBJ2-1; 9 bases line up with TRBD2. The CDR3 contains 16 residues. The germline V gene encodes CDR1 DFQATT and CDR2 SNEGSKA (reference sequence). V lost 1 base, J lost 4 bases, and 8 bases stayed unmatched. The CDR3 spells CSARGREGLRYNEQFF. DNA of the CDR3: TGCAGTGCTAGAGGGCGGGAGGGCCTACGGTACAATGAGCAGTTCTTC.

In its sample, this clonotype was seen many times. The rearrangement links TRBV28 to TRBJ1-3; D might be TRBD1 (6 bases). Germline lookup yields CDR1 MDHEN and CDR2 SYDVKM. V shed 3 bases and J shed 0 bases, with 9 bases lying between them. This CDR3 has 15 residues. As DNA, the CDR3 is TGTGCCAGCAGTTTCGCAGGGGACTCTGGAAACACCATATATTTT. Its protein product is CASSFAGDSGNTIYF. The whole variable domain, remainder taken from reference TRBV28 and TRBJ1-3, is DVKVTQSSRYLVKRTGEKVFLECVQDMDHENMFWYRQDPGLGLRLIYFSYDVKMKEKGDIPEGYSVSREKKERFSLILESASTNQTSMYLCASSFAGDSGNTIYFGEGSWLTVV.

The V gene is TRBV19, the J gene TRBJ1-4; D unclear. The CDR3 has 13 residues. Germline V gene data show CDR1 as LNHDA and CDR2 as SQIVND (reference sequence). V was trimmed by 10 bases and J by 0 bases, leaving 9 bases between them. The CDR3 region is CATNPATNEKLFF. Written as DNA, the CDR3 is TGTGCCACCAACCCTGCAACTAATGAAAAACTGTTTTTT. The full variable domain, in which reference TRBV19 and TRBJ1-4 provide the parts outside the CDR3, is DGGITQSPKYLFRKEGQNVTLSCEQNLNHDAMYWYRQDPGQGLRLIYYSQIVNDFQKGDIAEGYSVSREKKESFPLTVTSAQKNPTAFYLCATNPATNEKLFFGSGTQLSVL.